The 15 T cell receptor beta chains below all came from one sample that was sequenced in a study of OX40 agonist ivuxolimab in advanced cancers. Profiling relied on immunoSEQ multiplex PCR, and the TCRdb table lists in-frame clones only, not all of them. Of 40,000 to 60,000 clones listed, approximately 92% are singletons. Sequenced material: CD4+ or CD8+ T cells sorted from blood, taken in a trial of the OX40 agonist ivuxolimab. Receptors were obtained from an adult with an advanced solid tumor such as melanoma, head and neck, liver or kidney cancer.

The CDR3 DNA reads TGTGCCAGCAGCCCCGTCGGGAGGGGTGAATACGAGCAGTACTTC. The encoded protein is CASSPVGRGEYEQYF. The chain carries TRBV11-2 and TRBJ2-7; 8 bases are a match to TRBD2. V was pared by 5 bases and J by 4 bases, with 10 bases of the junction left unmatched. The CDR3 length is 15 residues. In germline, CDR1 is SGHAT, CDR2 FQNNGV.

This clone has only a few counts. This chain connects TRBV5-6 to TRBJ2-3, with 7 bases identical to TRBD1. Germline assignment: CDR1 SGHDT and CDR2 YYEEEE. This CDR3 is built from 15 residues. Trimming at V came to 3 bases and at J to 2 bases, leaving 6 bases not matched to a gene. Here the CDR3 DNA reads TGTGCCAGCAGCTACGGACAGGTGAACACAGATACGCAGTATTTT. It codes for CASSYGQVNTDTQYF.

The rearrangement joins TRBV27 to TRBJ1-1; weak D call: TRBD1 (5 bases). Germline CDR1 and CDR2: MNHEY and SMNVEV (reference sequence). CDR3 length equals 13 residues. V lost 3 bases, J lost 4 bases, and 9 bases lay in between. The CDR3 spells CASSLGQLTEAFF. CDR3 nucleotides: TGTGCCAGCAGTTTGGGGCAGCTCACTGAAGCTTTCTTT.

A single count supports this clone. This sequence joins TRBV4-3 and TRBJ2-3; 11 nucleotides align to TRBD2. V lost 8 bases and J lost 3; bases outside the gene matches: 7. The CDR3 is made up of 15 amino acids. Per the germline V gene, CDR1 is LGHNA and CDR2 is YSLEER. CDR3 coding DNA: TGCGCCAGCCAAAATAGCGGGGGGGGGACAGATACGCAGTATTTT. It translates to CASQNSGGGTDTQYF.

This chain uses TRBV4-3 with TRBJ2-7, with TRBD1 identical over 7 bases. The CDR3 is made up of 16 amino acids. Germline V CDR1 and CDR2: LGHNA, YSLEER. V shed 6 bases and J 1 base; nucleotides not matched to a gene: 12. The CDR3 DNA reads as TGCGCCAGCAGTTACTCCGGGACAGCCTATTCCTACGAGCAGTACTTC. This encodes CASSYSGTAYSYEQYF.

The V and J genes are TRBV27 and TRBJ2-7; TRBD1 matches at 9 bases. V lost 3 bases, J lost 1 base, and 7 bases stayed unmatched. The CDR3 has 16 residues. Germline V gene sequence: CDR1 MNHEY, CDR2 SMNVEV (reference sequence). The CDR3 coding sequence is TGTGCCAGCAGTTTGTCACAGGGGGCGCTTTCCTACGAGCAGTACTTC. Protein product: CASSLSQGALSYEQYF.

The chain has TRBV11-2 and TRBJ2-1; a possible D gene is TRBD2 (6 bases). CDR3 size: 15 residues. CDR1 SGHAT and CDR2 FQNNGV come from the germline V gene. V was trimmed by 6 bases and J by 5 bases, leaving 17 bases between them. The CDR3 region has the DNA TGTGCCAGCAGTCCGGGGGTTTCCTACGACAATGAGCAGTTCTTC. This codes for CASSPGVSYDNEQFF.

V gene TRBV28 combines with J gene TRBJ2-7, with 8 bases lining up with TRBD1. Germline V gene lookup returns CDR1 MDHEN and CDR2 SYDVKM. The CDR3 covers 13 residues. The trim removed 6 bases at V and 4 bases at J, leaving 5 bases unmatched. The CDR3 nucleotides are TGTGCCAGCAGCAGGACAGGGTCGTACGAGCAGTACTTC. Its protein product is CASSRTGSYEQYF.

Note on this clone: At the DNA level, this CDR3 is encoded by other sequences in the same sample as well. The chain is built from TRBV7-9 and TRBJ2-7; a weak D match, TRBD2 (5 bases). V was cut by 2 bases and J by 3 bases, with 8 bases left in between. CDR1 is SEHNR and CDR2 is FQNEAQ in the germline V gene (reference sequence). The CDR3 extends over 13 amino acids. CDR3 coding DNA: TGTGCCAGCAGCTTACCAGGAGGCTACGAGCAGTACTTC. As protein: CASSLPGGYEQYF. Complete variable domain (other parts from reference TRBV7-9 and TRBJ2-7): DTGVSQNPRHKITKRGQNVTFRCDPISEHNRLYWYRQTLGQGPEFLTYFQNEAQLEKSRLLSDRFSAERPKGSFSTLEIQRTEQGDSAMYLCASSLPGGYEQYFGPGTRLTVT.

The V gene is TRBV5-1, the J gene TRBJ2-3, with no clear D. V lost 0 bases and J lost 1, with 9 bases in between. This CDR3 is built from 15 residues. CDR1 SGHRS and CDR2 YFSETQ come from the germline V gene. CDR3 amino acids: CASSLVSEGTDTQYF. DNA for the CDR3: TGCGCCAGCAGCTTGGTCAGCGAGGGCACAGATACGCAGTATTTT.

This clone appeared once. This chain uses TRBV5-6 with TRBJ2-3; a possible D gene is TRBD2 (6 bases). The ends were cut back, 1 base at V and 3 bases at J, with 12 bases in the middle. Germline V gene sequence: CDR1 SGHDT, CDR2 YYEEEE. CDR3 length: 15 residues. This CDR3 is CASSLTGRGTDTQYF. The DNA of the CDR3 is TGTGCCAGCAGCTTGACCGGGAGAGGGACAGATACGCAGTATTTT.

V is TRBV7-8 and J is TRBJ2-7; maybe TRBD1 (6 bases). Germline CDR1 and CDR2: SGHVS and FQNEAQ. The CDR3 loop spans 15 amino acids. Trimming removed 3 bases at V and 0 bases at J, with 12 bases between. The CDR3 nucleotides read TGTGCCAGCAGCTTCGGGACAACGAACTCCTACGAGCAGTACTTC. This translates into CASSFGTTNSYEQYF.

A few counts support this clone. The genes are TRBV18 and TRBJ2-3; D possibly corresponds to TRBD2 (6 bases). The CDR3 is made up of 16 amino acids. CDR1 and CDR2 (germline): KGHSH, LQKENI. The V end was cut by 1 base, the J end by 4 bases, with 15 bases between. The CDR3 DNA reads TGTGCCAGCTCACCACTCGAGGGAGGAACTTCAGATACGCAGTATTTT. It encodes CASSPLEGGTSDTQYF.

This rearrangement joins TRBV10-2 to TRBJ1-5; the D is unclear. The CDR3 is made up of 13 amino acids. Per the germline V gene, CDR1 is WSHSY and CDR2 is SAAADI. V was cut by 6 bases and J by 5 bases, with 11 bases left in between. The CDR3 region is CASSSNSYQPQHF. The DNA for the CDR3 is TGCGCCAGCAGCTCTAACAGTTATCAGCCCCAGCATTTT.

The chain has TRBV7-2 and TRBJ2-7; a weak D match, TRBD1 (6 bases). Germline CDR1 and CDR2: SGHTA and FQGNSA. This CDR3 spans 15 amino acids. Trimming removed 5 bases from V and 3 bases from J, with 17 bases in between. CDR3 nucleotides: TGTGCCAGCAGCCGCTGGACAGAAAACTACTACGAGCAGTACTTC. Translated, it gives CASSRWTENYYEQYF.